This T cell receptor (beta chain) was obtained from a study of CD8 T cells in ankylosing spondylitis. General study points: Within matched ankylosing spondylitis synovial fluid, disease-linked clones were reportedly significantly enriched. The authors found the disease-linked clones to be CD8+ and relatively rare in peripheral blood. One TCR beta motif, made up of roughly eight highly homologous variants, appeared characteristic of ankylosing spondylitis blood. In synovial fluid and blood from reactive arthritis, some motif variants were previously reported.

About this clonotype itself: Its specificity is unknown.

This CDR3 region has 16 residues. Trimming took 4 bases from V and 5 from J; bases not matched to a gene: 12. The germline V gene has CDR1 SGHTS and CDR2 YDEGEE. A quantitative 5'-RACE method, one with molecular barcodes, was used to make TCR beta libraries. MiXCR was run by TCRdb on the 5' RACE reads, yielding one entry per CDR3 protein. Of a few hundred thousand distinct CDR3 sequences in the sample, about 6.7% are singletons; the top ten hold 12% to 15%. This receptor was identified in a male donor with ankylosing spondylitis. Sequencing was performed on blood, either unsorted or a sorted T cell fraction (not recorded which). V and J are TRBV5-8 and TRBJ1-5; the match to TRBD1 covers 7 bases. CDR3 loop: CASSPFLDRPDQPQHF. The CDR3 region has the DNA TGTGCCAGCAGCCCGTTCCTGGACAGGCCGGATCAGCCCCAGCATTTT.